This entry lists 8 T cell receptor beta chains sequenced from one sample in a study of blood T cell repertoires in COVID-19. Profiled with immunoSEQ multiplex PCR; TCRdb holds only in-frame clones, not every one. The repertoire holds about 270,000 clones, with 83% as singletons. The specimen was peripheral blood. The receptors derive from a woman between 50 and 59 years old who had recovered from COVID-19.

DNA of the CDR3: TGTGCCTGGACCAGACCTAGCGGGAACTACAATGAGCAGTTCTTC. Its translation is CAWTRPSGNYNEQFF. The rearrangement links TRBV30 to TRBJ2-1; TRBD2 matches at 9 bases. The CDR3 is made up of 15 amino acids. Germline V lookup: CDR1 GTSNPN, CDR2 SVGIG (reference sequence). V was pared by 4 bases and J by 3 bases, with 7 bases of the junction left unmatched.

The gene calls are TRBV4-3 and TRBJ2-1, with 11 nucleotides matching TRBD2. The CDR3 totals 16 residues. The germline V gene encodes CDR1 LGHNA and CDR2 YSLEER. V trimming: 0 bases; J trimming: 7 bases; junction bases outside the gene matches: 5. The CDR3 coding sequence is TGCGCCAGCAGCCAAGATCTTCTAGCGGGAGGTAATGAGCAGTTCTTC. Its translation: CASSQDLLAGGNEQFF.

The J gene is TRBJ1-6, the V gene TRBV4-1, with D maybe TRBD1 (6 bases). Trimming stripped 1 base from V and 7 bases from J, with 11 bases between. This CDR3 is 15 amino acids long. Per the germline V gene, CDR1 is MGHRA and CDR2 is YSYEKL. The CDR3 DNA sequence: TGCGCCAGCAGCCAAGCCCGGACAGAGAATTCACCCCTCCACTTT. This gives the protein CASSQARTENSPLHF.

The gene calls are TRBV4-2 and TRBJ2-1; TRBD2 might be the D (5 bases). Trimming took off 4 bases at V and 9 bases at J, with 10 bases between the two ends. From germline, CDR1 is LGHNA and CDR2 YNFKEQ. CDR3 length: 12 residues. CDR3 sequence (DNA): TGTGCCAGCAGCCTCCGGGGAACTGAGCAGTTCTTC. Its protein is CASSLRGTEQFF.

This clone was counted only a few times. V and J are TRBV5-1 and TRBJ2-5, with 9 bases matching TRBD1. Germline V gene sequence: CDR1 SGHRS, CDR2 YFSETQ. The V and J ends lost 0 bases and 2 bases, in that order; junction bases with no gene match: 5. The CDR3 runs 16 residues. CDR3 nucleotides: TGCGCCAGCAGCTTGGCGGACAGGGGATGGCAAGAGACCCAGTACTTC. Its protein product is CASSLADRGWQETQYF.

This chain links TRBV28 with TRBJ1-5; D remains unclear. From germline, CDR1 is MDHEN and CDR2 SYDVKM. Between the trimmed V and J ends, which lost 7 bases and 4 bases, there was a span of 8 bases. This CDR3 is built from 12 residues. CDR3 sequence reads: CASTLVNQPQHF. The CDR3 DNA sequence: TGTGCCAGCACCCTTGTGAATCAGCCCCAGCATTTT. Full variable domain (outside the CDR3, taken from reference TRBV28 and TRBJ1-5): DVKVTQSSRYLVKRTGEKVFLECVQDMDHENMFWYRQDPGLGLRLIYFSYDVKMKEKGDIPEGYSVSREKKERFSLILESASTNQTSMYLCASTLVNQPQHFGDGTRLSIL.

V usage is TRBV6-5 and J usage is TRBJ2-7, with D unclear. Germline V gene lookup returns CDR1 MNHEY and CDR2 SVGAGI. CDR3 length equals 11 residues. The V end lost 2 bases, the J end lost 3 bases, and 2 bases lay between the germline ends. Here the CDR3 reads CASSYRYEQYF. CDR3 DNA sequence: TGTGCCAGCAGTTACCGCTACGAGCAGTACTTC.

CDR3 DNA: TGTGCCAGCAGTGAGTGGGGGCGCGGCGAGCAGTACTTC. Protein sequence: CASSEWGRGEQYF. This sequence joins TRBV6-1 and TRBJ2-7, with a tentative D call TRBD1 (6 bases). The V and J ends lost 3 bases and 6 bases respectively, with 12 bases between them. The CDR3 length is 13 residues. The V gene's germline CDR1 is MNHNS and CDR2 SASEGT.